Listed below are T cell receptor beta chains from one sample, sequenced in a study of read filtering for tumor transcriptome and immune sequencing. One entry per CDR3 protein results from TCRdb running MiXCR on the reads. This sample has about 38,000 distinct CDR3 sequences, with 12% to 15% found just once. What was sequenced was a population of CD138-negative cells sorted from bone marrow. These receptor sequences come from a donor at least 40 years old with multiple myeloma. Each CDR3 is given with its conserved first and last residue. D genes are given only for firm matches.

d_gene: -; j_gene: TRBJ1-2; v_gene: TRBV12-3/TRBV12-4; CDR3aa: CASSFNRVDGYTF
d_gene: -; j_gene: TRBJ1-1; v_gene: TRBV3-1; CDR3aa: CAGTGIPGADTEAFF
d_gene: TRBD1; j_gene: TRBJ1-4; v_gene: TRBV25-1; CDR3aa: CASSEPTGKAEKLFF
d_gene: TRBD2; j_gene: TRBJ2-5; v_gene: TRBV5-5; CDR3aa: CASSLGSGRFSETQYF
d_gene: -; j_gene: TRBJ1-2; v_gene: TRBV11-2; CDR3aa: CASSFEGNPNYGYTF
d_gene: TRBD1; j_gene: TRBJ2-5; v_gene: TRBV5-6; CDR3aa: CASSLTGAPGETQYF
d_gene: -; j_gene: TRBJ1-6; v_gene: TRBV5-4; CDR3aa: CASRSSTDSTEAVF
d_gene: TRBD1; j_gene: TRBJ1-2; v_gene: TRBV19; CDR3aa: CASSMGQGSGYTF
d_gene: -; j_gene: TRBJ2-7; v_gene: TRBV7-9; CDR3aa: CASSLGPDEQYF
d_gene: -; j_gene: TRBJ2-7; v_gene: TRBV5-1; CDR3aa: CASSLASSSYEQYF
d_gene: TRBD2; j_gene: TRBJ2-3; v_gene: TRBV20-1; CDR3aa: CSASEREEWGDTQYF
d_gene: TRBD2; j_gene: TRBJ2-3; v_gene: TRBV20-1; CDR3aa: CSASLGTSSSYTDTQYF
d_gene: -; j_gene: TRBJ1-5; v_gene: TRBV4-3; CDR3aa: CASSQERKGRGNQPQHF
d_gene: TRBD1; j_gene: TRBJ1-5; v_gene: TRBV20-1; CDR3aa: CSAHSFQGAVGNQPQHF
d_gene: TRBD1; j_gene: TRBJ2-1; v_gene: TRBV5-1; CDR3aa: CASSEGQSYNEQFF
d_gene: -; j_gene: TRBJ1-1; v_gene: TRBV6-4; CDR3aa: CASSEGPAFMNTEAFF
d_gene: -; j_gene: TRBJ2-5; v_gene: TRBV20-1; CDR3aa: CSAREPAGGRETQYF
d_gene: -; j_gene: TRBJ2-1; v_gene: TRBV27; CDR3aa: CASSLRGYNEQFF
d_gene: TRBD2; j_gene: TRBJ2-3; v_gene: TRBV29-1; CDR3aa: CSVEGASGRSDTQYF
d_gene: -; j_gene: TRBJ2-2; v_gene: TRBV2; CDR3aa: CASRGGLSGTGELFF
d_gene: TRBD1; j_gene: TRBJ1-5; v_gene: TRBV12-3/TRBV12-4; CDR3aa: CASRTTGGGSQPQHF
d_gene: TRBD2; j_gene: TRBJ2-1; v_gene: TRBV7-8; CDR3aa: CASSLARTSDYNEQFF
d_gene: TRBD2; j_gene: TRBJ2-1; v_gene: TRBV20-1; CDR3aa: CSASRREIYNEQFF
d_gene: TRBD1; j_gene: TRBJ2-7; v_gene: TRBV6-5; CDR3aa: CASFRGQGREQYF
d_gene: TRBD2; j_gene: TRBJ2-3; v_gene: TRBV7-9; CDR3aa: CANGTSGSTDTQYF
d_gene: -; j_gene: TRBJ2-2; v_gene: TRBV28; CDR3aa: CASTTPSSGELFF
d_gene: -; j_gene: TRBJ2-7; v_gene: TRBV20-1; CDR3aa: CSAGWTTYEQYF
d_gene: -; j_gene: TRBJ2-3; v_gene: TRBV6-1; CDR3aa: CASRITDTQYF
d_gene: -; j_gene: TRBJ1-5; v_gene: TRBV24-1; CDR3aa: CATSVAGRGDQPQHF
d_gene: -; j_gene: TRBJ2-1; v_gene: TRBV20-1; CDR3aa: CSAVARLNSYNEQFF
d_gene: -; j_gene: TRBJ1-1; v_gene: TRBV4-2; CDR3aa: CASSQGVSDTEAFF
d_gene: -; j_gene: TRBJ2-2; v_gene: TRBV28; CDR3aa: CASTEAGAGGELFF
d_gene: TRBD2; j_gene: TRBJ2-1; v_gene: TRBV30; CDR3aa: CAWSGLAPNEQFF
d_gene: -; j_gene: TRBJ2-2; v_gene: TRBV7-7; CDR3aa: CASSPALTGELFF
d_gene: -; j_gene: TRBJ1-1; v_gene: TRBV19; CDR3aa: CASRSGYSEAFF
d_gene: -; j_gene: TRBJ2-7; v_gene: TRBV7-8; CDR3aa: CASSFMGVGEQYF
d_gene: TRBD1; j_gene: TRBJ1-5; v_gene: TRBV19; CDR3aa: CASKGNRGSNQPQHF
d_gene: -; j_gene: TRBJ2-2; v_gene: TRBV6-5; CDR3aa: CASSYSRTTGELFF
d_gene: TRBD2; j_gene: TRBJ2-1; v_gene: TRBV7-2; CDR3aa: CASSSALAAHYNEQFF
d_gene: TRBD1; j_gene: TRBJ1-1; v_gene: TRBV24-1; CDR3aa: CATSRTGDLNTEAFF
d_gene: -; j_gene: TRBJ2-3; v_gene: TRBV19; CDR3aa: CASSMGGATTDTQYF
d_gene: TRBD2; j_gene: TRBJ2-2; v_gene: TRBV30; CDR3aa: CAWMVLAGPNTGELFF
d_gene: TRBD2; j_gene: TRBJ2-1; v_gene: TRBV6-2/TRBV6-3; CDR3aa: CASSRHIWREGRYEQFF
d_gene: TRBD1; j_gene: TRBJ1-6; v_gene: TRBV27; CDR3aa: CASSSGTGGNNSPLHF
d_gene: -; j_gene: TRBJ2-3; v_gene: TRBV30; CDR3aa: CAWSVGDSGDTQYF
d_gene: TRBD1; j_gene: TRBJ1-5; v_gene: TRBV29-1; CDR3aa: CSVTLLQGGNQPQHF
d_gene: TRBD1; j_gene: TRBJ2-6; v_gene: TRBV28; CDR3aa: CACSAGGAGANVLTF
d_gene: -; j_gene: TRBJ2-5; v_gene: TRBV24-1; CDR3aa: CATSDSRRVQGTQYF
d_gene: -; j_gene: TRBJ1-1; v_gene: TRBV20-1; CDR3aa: CSAREKRVTNTEAFF
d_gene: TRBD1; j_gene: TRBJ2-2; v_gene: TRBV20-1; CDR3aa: CSARETGQGYLSLFF
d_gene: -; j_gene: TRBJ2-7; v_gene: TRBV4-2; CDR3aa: CASRSTETSAYEQYF
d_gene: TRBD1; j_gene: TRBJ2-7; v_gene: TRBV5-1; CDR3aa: CASSFTPGQKYEQYF
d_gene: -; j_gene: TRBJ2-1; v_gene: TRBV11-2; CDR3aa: CASSLALFSWDEQFF
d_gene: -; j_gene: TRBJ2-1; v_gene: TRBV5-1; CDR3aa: CASSLDIYNEQFF
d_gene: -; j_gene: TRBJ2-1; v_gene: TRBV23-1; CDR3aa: CASRSSGVRNEQFF